The clone carrying this T cell receptor (beta chain) appeared many times. Antigen unknown. These data come from a study of CD8 T cells in ankylosing spondylitis. V was pared by 5 bases and J by 3 bases, with 15 bases of the junction left unmatched. The CDR3 has 17 amino acids. Germline CDR1 and CDR2: SEHNR and FQNEAQ (reference sequence). A single record per CDR3 protein comes from TCRdb applying MiXCR to the 5' RACE reads. Among about 460,000 distinct CDR3 sequences listed, approximately 5.3% were seen once. General study results and limits: Seemingly characteristic of ankylosing spondylitis blood was a TCR beta motif consisting of under ten highly homologous variants. Clones tied to disease were said to be significantly enriched in matched ankylosing spondylitis synovial fluid.

V usage is TRBV7-9 and J usage is TRBJ1-2, with 7 bases aligning to TRBD1. The sequence was obtained from a male donor with ankylosing spondylitis. Sequencing was done on a sample of blood, either unsorted or a sorted T cell fraction (not recorded which). The CDR3 coding sequence is TGTGCCAGCAGCCTCCCGACTTTGGGACAGCCCCACTATGGCTACACCTTC. Translated, it gives CASSLPTLGQPHYGYTF.